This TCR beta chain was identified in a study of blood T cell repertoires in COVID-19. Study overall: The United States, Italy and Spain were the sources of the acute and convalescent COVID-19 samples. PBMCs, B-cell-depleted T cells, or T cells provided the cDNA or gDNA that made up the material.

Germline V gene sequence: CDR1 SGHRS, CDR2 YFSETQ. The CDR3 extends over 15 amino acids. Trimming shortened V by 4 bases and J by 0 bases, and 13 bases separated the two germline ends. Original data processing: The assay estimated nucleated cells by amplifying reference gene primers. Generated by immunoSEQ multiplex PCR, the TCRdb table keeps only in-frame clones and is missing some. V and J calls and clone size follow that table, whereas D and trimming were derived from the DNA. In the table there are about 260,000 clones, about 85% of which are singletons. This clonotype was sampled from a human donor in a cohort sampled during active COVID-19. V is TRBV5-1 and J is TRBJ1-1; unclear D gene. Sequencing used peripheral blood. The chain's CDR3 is CASSSDPGVNTEAFF. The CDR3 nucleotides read TGCGCCAGCAGCAGCGACCCCGGGGTGAACACTGAAGCTTTCTTT. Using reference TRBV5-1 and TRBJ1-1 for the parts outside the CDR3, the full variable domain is KAGVTQTPRYLIKTRGQQVTLSCSPISGHRSVSWYQQTPGQGLQFLFEYFSETQRNKGNFPGRFSGRQFSNSRSEMNVSTLELGDSALYLCASSSDPGVNTEAFFGQGTRLTVV.